Below are 3 T cell receptor beta chains sequenced from a single sample in a study of T cell repertoires in cytomegalovirus infection. TCRdb processed the reads anew with MiXCR; each CDR3 protein has one entry. The data show roughly 920,000 distinct CDR3 sequences, with approximately 32% seen just once and roughly 12% held by the top ten. Their antigen targets remain unknown. The sequencing used cultured CD8+ T cells from PBMCs, collected from culture after CMV antigen stimulation. The source of these receptors is a human donor in good health (CMV status not recorded). Some clones in this sample may be carry-over from other donors' samples.

This clonotype was counted only a few times. The gene calls are TRBV10-2 and TRBJ2-3; 12 nucleotides agree with TRBD2. J was trimmed by 7 bases and V by 6 bases; bases with no gene match: 11. Germline V lookup: CDR1 WSHSY, CDR2 SAAADI. The CDR3 consists of 16 residues. The CDR3 coding sequence is TGCGCCAGCAGCACCCCGACTAGCGGGGGTCCTAATACGCAGTATTTT. This codes for CASSTPTSGGPNTQYF.

The chain uses TRBV4-1 and TRBJ1-1, with 10 bases lining up with TRBD1. Per the germline V gene, CDR1 is MGHRA and CDR2 is YSYEKL. After removal of 0 bases from V and 5 bases from J, the junction contained 6 bases not matched to a gene. This CDR3 is built from 16 residues. CDR3 DNA sequence: TGCGCCAGCAGCCAAGACCGGACAGGGGGATGGACTGAAGCTTTCTTT. As protein: CASSQDRTGGWTEAFF.

The chain uses TRBV2 and TRBJ2-1; 7 bases match TRBD2. Germline V CDR1 and CDR2: SNHLY, FYNNEI. This CDR3 comprises 13 residues. V trimming: 7 bases; J trimming: 3 bases; junction bases outside the gene matches: 3. CDR3 sequence reads: CASTLADYNEQFF. In DNA, the CDR3 is TGTGCCAGCACGCTAGCGGACTACAATGAGCAGTTCTTC.